This TCR beta chain originates from a study of beta chain features in type 1 diabetes (dated by TCRdb to the late 2010s). For the study in its entirety: Mean age, gender distribution, total cell number and subset yield were not different between patients and healthy donors. A total of roughly 100 million sorted cells were examined across all samples, and the number of cells per subset was strongly correlated with RNA yield. In the study, recently diagnosed type 1 diabetes patients and matched healthy donors were compared on the TCRB repertoires of their sorted circulating CD4+ T cell subsets. Regulatory and stem cell-like memory subsets were obtained from only 8 patients and about eight healthy donors, while naive and central memory subsets were obtained from all 30 or so donors.

Each donor gave one peripheral blood draw, about 110 mL on average, collected into heparinised tubes. A BD FACSAria II was used to sort naive, central memory, regulatory and stem cell-like memory CD4+ T cells with a panel that included CD45RO, CCR7, CD25, CD127, CD95 and CD27. Purity was above 95% for every sorted population. PBMCs were isolated right away by Lymphoprep density gradient centrifugation and were stained directly, without culture. So that batch effects would be minimized, each experiment stained and sorted samples in pairs, pairing one healthy donor with one patient. The entire amount of isolated RNA was reverse transcribed using the High Capacity cDNA Reverse Transcription Kit, so the sequenced TCRB transcripts were expressed ones. Naive, central memory and regulatory T cell samples underwent deep immunoSEQ sequencing, averaging approximately 3.5 million total reads per sample. Sorted cells were lysed in RLT buffer and RNA was extracted with DNase-treated RNeasy Micro or Mini kits, depending on cell number. To prevent cross-contamination, every cell subset was processed on its own, while patient and healthy donor samples were processed together. Using the immunoSEQ multiplex PCR, TCRB sequences were amplified from cDNA into 87-bp fragments spanning the CDR3 region. Amplicons were sequenced on the Illumina HiSeq platform. The authors processed their data as follows. Synthetic template baselines were used to correct PCR bias computationally, reads within Hamming distance 2 were collapsed together, and singletons that could not be merged were discarded. Reads were aligned to IMGT to assign V, D and J genes, CDR3 length, and insertions or deletions at six rearrangement sites. Within each subset, clonotype counts were normalized to sorted cell number, after which true diversity and Gini coefficients were computed with the tcR R package. Repertoire sharing was quantified using the overlap coefficient calculated on TCRB nucleotide sequences. As a proxy for the pre-selection repertoire, out-of-frame TCRB sequences from naive cells were analyzed. TCRdb limited this immuneACCESS table to in-frame rearrangements with V and J called. A share of clones is missing; checked studies link under half to unresolved V genes, and the rest is unexplained. That table is the source of V, J and clone size, and D and trimming were worked out from the DNA. Within this sample are hundreds of thousands of clones, with approximately 30% of them counted one time only. The top ten constitute 0.065% of the sample.

Results the study describes overall, beyond this receptor: Because the HLA sub-analyses included only small numbers of individuals, any influence of HLA type on TCRB rearrangement was left unresolved. Sequencing cDNA rather than genomic DNA could over-represent highly expressing activated cells, although activation and CD3 levels did not differ between groups. At VDJ recombination sites, type 1 diabetes patients had fewer insertions and more deleted nucleotides, which implies abnormalities in thymic rearrangement. PCR might favor shorter templates, but patient and control samples were amplified and corrected together, so any skew would affect both groups equally. A moderate but significant shortening of TCRB CDR3 length was observed in type 1 diabetes patients in all four CD4+ subsets. Naive, central memory and regulatory TCRB repertoires appeared more similar among patients than among healthy donors.

Turning to this clone: Its recognized antigen is unknown. No much larger clone is present one base from it, and per-base qualities are unavailable.

The CDR3 covers 14 residues, taking in both the cysteine and the phenylalanine. The entry retains the CDR3 DNA only, 42 bases that are in frame from base 1. V drops 4 bases and J drops 1 base, leaving 11 bases in between. The germline V gene provides CDR1 MGHRA and CDR2 YSYEKL. The receptor was isolated from a man between 18 and 29 years old in good health. Sequencing was done on a sample of naive CD4+ T cells from blood. Read against the paper, the sample's cell subset or site label means: true naive CD4+ T cells. The sequence is built from TRBV4-1 and TRBJ2-7, and the D gene may be TRBD2, 6 bases matching. The DNA is TGCGCCAGCAGCCCGAGGGACTTTTCCTACGAGCAGTACTTC. Its translation reads: CASSPRDFSYEQYF.